This TCR beta chain was observed in a study of blood T cells in healthy people across ages. Roughly 9 milliliters of peripheral blood were drawn from each donor. Per the germline V gene, CDR1 is DFQATT and CDR2 is SNEGSKA (reference sequence). Trimming took 1 base from V and 2 from J, leaving 13 bases between them. This CDR3 spans 15 amino acids. A sample-barcoded 5' primer and a J-beta primer mix were used in a second PCR of roughly 6 to 11 cycles. TCRdb re-derived calls from the 5' RACE reads in MiXCR, one entry per CDR3 protein. Of some 1.5 million distinct CDR3 sequences in the sample, 28% were seen once. Findings and caveats of the study: Strong correlation was found linking TCR beta diversity to naive T cell percentage.

Concerning this clonotype: Its antigen is undetermined.

Sequencing was performed on blood. This TCR was sampled from a woman aged 30 to 39 in good health. V gene TRBV20-1 combines with J gene TRBJ2-3; TRBD2 might be the D (6 bases). The CDR3 bases are TGCAGTGCTAGAGTGCCCAGCGGGTACACAGATACGCAGTATTTT. It is translated as CSARVPSGYTDTQYF.